The source of this TCR beta chain is a study of ipilimumab plus nivolumab after autologous stem cell transplantation. This clone was observed once. Sequencing used immunoSEQ multiplex PCR; TCRdb keeps in-frame clones, though not all of them. This sample has some 15,000 clones, with approximately 72% found just once. Patients received nivolumab 3 mg/kg at weeks 1, 4, 7, 10, then fortnightly to week 26. The sequencing here drew on PBMCs, taken in a trial of ipilimumab plus nivolumab as post-transplant consolidation. The sequence derives from a male donor with primary mediastinal lymphoma.

CDR3 residues: CASSPDRAAGLLDTQYF. The CDR3 nucleotides are TGTGCCAGCAGCCCGGACAGAGCAGCGGGATTGTTAGATACGCAGTATTTT. The V gene is TRBV7-3, the J gene TRBJ2-3, with a tentative D call TRBD2 (7 bases). CDR3 length: 17 amino acids. With 5 bases removed from V and 5 bases from J, the gap between germline ends came to 23 bases. Germline V gene lookup returns CDR1 SGHTA and CDR2 FQGTGA.